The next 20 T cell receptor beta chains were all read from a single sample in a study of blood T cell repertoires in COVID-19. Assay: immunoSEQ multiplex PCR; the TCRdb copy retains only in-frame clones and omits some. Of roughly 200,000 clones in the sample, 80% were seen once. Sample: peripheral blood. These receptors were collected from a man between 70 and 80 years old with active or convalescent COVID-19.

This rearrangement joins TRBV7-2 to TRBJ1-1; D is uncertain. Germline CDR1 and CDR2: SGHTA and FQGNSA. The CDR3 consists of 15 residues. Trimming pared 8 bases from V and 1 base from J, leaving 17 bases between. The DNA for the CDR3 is TGTGCCAGCTCGATCCTGGGAGGTCAGAACACTGAAGCTTTCTTT. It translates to CASSILGGQNTEAFF.

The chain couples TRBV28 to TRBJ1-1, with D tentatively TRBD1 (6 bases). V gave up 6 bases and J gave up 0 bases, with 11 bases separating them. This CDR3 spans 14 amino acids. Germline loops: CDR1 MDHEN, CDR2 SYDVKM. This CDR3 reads CASSSTGMNTEAFF. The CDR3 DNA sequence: TGTGCCAGCAGCTCAACAGGGATGAACACTGAAGCTTTCTTT.

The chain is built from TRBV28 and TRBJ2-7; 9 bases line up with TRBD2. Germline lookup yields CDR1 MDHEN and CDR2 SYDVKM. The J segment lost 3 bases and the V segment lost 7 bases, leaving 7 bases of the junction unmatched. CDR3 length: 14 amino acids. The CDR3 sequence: CASTMTSGYYEQYF. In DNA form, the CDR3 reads TGTGCCAGCACCATGACTAGCGGTTACTACGAGCAGTACTTC.

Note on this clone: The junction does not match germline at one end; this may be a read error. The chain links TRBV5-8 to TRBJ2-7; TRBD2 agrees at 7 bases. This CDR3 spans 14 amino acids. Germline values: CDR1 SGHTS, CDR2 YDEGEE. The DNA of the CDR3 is TGTGCCAGCAACTTGGGAGCGGGAACCTACGAGCAGTACTTC. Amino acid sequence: CASNLGAGTYEQYF.

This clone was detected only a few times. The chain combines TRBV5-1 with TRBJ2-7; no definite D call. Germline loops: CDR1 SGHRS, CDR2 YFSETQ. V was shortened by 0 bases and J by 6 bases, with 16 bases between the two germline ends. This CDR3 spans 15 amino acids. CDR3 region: CASSLDLGRISEQYF. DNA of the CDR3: TGCGCCAGCAGCTTGGATCTCGGCAGGATCTCCGAGCAGTACTTC.

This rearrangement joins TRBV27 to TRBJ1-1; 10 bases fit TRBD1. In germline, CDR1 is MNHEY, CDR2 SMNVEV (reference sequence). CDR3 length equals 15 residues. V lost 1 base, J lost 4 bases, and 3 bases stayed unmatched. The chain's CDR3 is CASSLFRDRGTEAFF. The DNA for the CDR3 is TGTGCCAGCAGTTTATTTCGGGACAGGGGCACTGAAGCTTTCTTT.

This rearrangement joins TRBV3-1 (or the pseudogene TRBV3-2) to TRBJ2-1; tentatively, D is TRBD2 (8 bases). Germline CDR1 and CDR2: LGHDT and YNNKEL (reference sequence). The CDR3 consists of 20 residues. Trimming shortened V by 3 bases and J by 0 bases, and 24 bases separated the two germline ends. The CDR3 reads CASSHLRGGTVVSSYNEQFF. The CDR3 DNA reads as TGTGCCAGCAGCCACCTTCGCGGGGGGACAGTGGTAAGCTCCTACAATGAGCAGTTCTTC.

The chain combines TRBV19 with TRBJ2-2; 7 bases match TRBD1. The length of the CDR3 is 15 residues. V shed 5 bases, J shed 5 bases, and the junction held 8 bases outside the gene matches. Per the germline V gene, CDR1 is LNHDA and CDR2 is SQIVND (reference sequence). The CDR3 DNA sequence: TGTGCCAGTAGTGTTGACAGGGCAGGGACCGGGGAGCTGTTTTTT. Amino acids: CASSVDRAGTGELFF.

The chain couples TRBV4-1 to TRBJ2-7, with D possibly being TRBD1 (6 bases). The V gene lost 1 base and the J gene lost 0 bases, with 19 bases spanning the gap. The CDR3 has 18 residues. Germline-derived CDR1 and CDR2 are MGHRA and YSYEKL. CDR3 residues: CASSQAFGTGLFSYEQYF. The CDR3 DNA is TGCGCCAGCAGCCAAGCCTTCGGTACAGGGCTCTTCTCCTACGAGCAGTACTTC.

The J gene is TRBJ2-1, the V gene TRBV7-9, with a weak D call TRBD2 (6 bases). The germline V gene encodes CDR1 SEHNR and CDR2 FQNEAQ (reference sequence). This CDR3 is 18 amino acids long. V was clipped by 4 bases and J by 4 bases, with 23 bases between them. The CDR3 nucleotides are TGTGCCAGCAGCTCACTACAAATATACGGGACTGGGTACAATGAGCAGTTCTTC. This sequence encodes CASSSLQIYGTGYNEQFF.

The CDR3 loop reads CASSREGQYGYTF. DNA of the CDR3: TGTGCCAGCAGTCGGGAAGGGCAGTACGGCTACACCTTC. The V gene is TRBV27, the J gene TRBJ1-2, with D hard to call. The CDR3 is 13 amino acids. Germline V gene data show CDR1 as MNHEY and CDR2 as SMNVEV (reference sequence). Trimming cost V 5 bases and J 8 bases, with 15 bases left between them.

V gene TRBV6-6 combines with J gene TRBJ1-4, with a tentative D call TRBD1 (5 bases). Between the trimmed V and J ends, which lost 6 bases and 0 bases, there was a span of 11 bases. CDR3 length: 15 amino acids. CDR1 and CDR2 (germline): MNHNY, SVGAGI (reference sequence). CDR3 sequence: CASRHRQTTNEKLFF. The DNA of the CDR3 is TGTGCCAGCAGGCACAGACAGACAACTAATGAAAAACTGTTTTTT.

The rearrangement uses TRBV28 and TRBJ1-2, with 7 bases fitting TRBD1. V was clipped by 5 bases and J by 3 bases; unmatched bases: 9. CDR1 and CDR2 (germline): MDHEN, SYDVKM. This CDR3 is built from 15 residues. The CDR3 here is CASSPGQVQDYGYTF. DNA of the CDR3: TGTGCCAGCAGTCCCGGACAGGTCCAGGACTATGGCTACACCTTC.

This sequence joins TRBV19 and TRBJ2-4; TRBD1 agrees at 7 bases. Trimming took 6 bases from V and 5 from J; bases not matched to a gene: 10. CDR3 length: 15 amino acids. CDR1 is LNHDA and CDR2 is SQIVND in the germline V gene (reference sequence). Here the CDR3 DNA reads TGTGCCAGTAGGAAGGACCGGGACAGACAAAACATTCAGTACTTC. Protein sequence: CASRKDRDRQNIQYF.

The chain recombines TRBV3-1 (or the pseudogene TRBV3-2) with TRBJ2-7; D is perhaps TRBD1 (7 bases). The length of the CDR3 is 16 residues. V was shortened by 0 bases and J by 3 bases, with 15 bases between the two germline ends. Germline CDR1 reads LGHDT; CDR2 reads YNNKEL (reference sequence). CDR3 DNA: TGTGCCAGCAGCCAAGACCAGGGGGGCTACGGCTACGAGCAGTACTTC. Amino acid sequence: CASSQDQGGYGYEQYF.

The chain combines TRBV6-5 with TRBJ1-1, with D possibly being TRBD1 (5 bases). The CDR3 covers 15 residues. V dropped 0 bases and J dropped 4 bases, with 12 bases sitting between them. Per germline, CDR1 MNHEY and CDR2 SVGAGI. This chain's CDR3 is CASSYSAGVGTEAFF. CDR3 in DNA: TGTGCCAGCAGTTACTCAGCGGGGGTTGGCACTGAAGCTTTCTTT.

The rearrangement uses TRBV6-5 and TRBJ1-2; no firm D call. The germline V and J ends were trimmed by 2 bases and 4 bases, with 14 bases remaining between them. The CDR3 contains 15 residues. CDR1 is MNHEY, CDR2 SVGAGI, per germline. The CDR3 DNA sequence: TGTGCCAGCAGTTACGGGAGGGTCTCGACCTATGGCTACACCTTC. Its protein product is CASSYGRVSTYGYTF.

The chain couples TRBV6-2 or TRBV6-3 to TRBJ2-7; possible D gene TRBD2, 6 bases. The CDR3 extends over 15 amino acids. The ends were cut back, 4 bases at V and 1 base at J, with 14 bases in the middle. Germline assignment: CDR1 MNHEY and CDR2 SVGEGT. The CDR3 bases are TGTGCCAGCAGTTCTCGGGGACTCTCATCCTACGAGCAGTACTTC. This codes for CASSSRGLSSYEQYF.

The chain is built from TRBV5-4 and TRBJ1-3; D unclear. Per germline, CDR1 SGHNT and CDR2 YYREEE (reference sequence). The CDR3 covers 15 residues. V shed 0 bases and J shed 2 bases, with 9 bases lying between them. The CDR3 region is CASSLGGGTGNTIYF. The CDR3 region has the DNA TGTGCCAGCAGCTTGGGGGGAGGTACTGGAAACACCATATATTTT. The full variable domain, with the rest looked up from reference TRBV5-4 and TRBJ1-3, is ETGVTQSPTHLIKTRGQQVTLRCSSQSGHNTVSWYQQALGQGPQFIFQYYREEENGRGNFPPRFSGLQFPNYSSELNVNALELDDSALYLCASSLGGGTGNTIYFGEGSWLTVV.

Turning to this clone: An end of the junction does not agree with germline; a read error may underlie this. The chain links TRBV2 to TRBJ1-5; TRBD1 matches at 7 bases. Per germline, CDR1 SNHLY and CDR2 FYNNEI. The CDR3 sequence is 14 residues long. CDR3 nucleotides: TGTGCCAGCAGAGAAGACAGGGGCAATCAGCCCCAGCATTTT. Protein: CASREDRGNQPQHF.